The 5 T cell receptor beta chains listed next were all sequenced from one sample in a study of blood T cell repertoires in COVID-19. Sequencing used immunoSEQ multiplex PCR; TCRdb keeps in-frame clones, though not all of them. This table has approximately 60,000 clones, around four fifths appearing once. The sample was peripheral blood. The receptors here all came from a man older than 75 with acute or convalescent COVID-19.

The J gene is TRBJ1-5, the V gene TRBV20-1; weak D call: TRBD1 (5 bases). CDR1 DFQATT and CDR2 SNEGSKA come from the germline V gene (reference sequence). V was shortened by 3 bases and J by 6 bases, with 12 bases between the two germline ends. The CDR3 runs 13 residues. The CDR3 loop reads CSASDGGSQPQHF. The CDR3 DNA follows: TGCAGTGCTAGTGACGGGGGTTCTCAGCCCCAGCATTTT.

The rearrangement links TRBV2 to TRBJ2-7, with a tentative D call TRBD2 (5 bases). The CDR3 has 14 residues. The germline gives CDR1 SNHLY, CDR2 FYNNEI. V lost 11 bases, J lost 3 bases, and 20 bases lay in between. CDR3: CAGRLTRTDYEQYF. For the CDR3, the DNA is TGTGCCGGAAGATTGACCCGGACTGACTACGAGCAGTACTTC.

The rearrangement links TRBV20-1 to TRBJ2-2; TRBD2 matches at 10 bases. The ends lost 3 bases at V and 3 bases at J; junction bases unmatched: 7. The CDR3 runs to 16 residues. Germline lookup yields CDR1 DFQATT and CDR2 SNEGSKA (reference sequence). This CDR3 reads CSASLAGLAYTGELFF. The CDR3 DNA is TGCAGTGCTAGTCTGGCGGGACTAGCGTACACCGGGGAGCTGTTTTTT.

The rearrangement uses TRBV5-6 and TRBJ2-5; TRBD2 matches at 9 bases. The CDR3 loop spans 16 amino acids. Germline CDR1 is SGHDT and CDR2 is YYEEEE. The junction had 13 bases not matched to a gene; V was cut back by 5 bases and J by 5 bases. DNA for the CDR3: TGTGCCAGCAGAAGACTAACCTCCGGGACTAGCGAGACCCAGTACTTC. It yields the protein CASRRLTSGTSETQYF.

The chain links TRBV10-3 to TRBJ1-2; 7 bases map to TRBD1. Germline CDR1 reads ENHRY; CDR2 reads SYGVKD. CDR3 length: 16 residues. The ends lost 8 bases at V and 0 bases at J; junction bases unmatched: 12. The CDR3 sequence is CAIHSGTVSPNYGYTF. CDR3 nucleotide sequence: TGTGCCATCCACTCCGGGACAGTGTCACCTAACTATGGCTACACCTTC.